What follows describes a single T cell receptor (beta chain). Its antigen is not identified. This entry belongs to a study of cytomegalovirus exposure and HLA in healthy donors. Whole-study results and caveats: The study recorded some 160 TCR beta chains that were cytomegalovirus-associated. Clusters of TCRs from the first cohort tended to co-occur in the 100 to 150 validation repertoires (as a later analysis found).

V was trimmed by 0 bases and J by 6 bases, leaving 15 bases between them. This CDR3 comprises 15 residues. The germline gives CDR1 LNHDA, CDR2 SQIVND (reference sequence). TCRdb's table, derived via immunoSEQ multiplex PCR, lists solely in-frame clones and lacks some. The table lists roughly 150,000 clones, roughly 89% of them singletons, with under 4.5% in the top ten. The TCR sequence derives from a man aged 18 to 29 in good health and CMV-seropositive. The sequenced material came from PBMCs. The chain employs TRBV19 and TRBJ2-7; no definite D call. Here the CDR3 DNA reads TGTGCCAGTAGTATAGATTACGCCGCGTCCATCGAGCAGTACTTC. Its protein product is CASSIDYAASIEQYF.